This T cell receptor (beta chain) was obtained from a study of CD8 T cells in Susac syndrome. The J segment lost 3 bases and the V segment lost 4 bases, leaving 6 bases of the junction unmatched. Germline values: CDR1 SGDLS, CDR2 YYNGEE. This CDR3 is built from 15 residues. An amount of RNA that ranged from roughly 0.45 to 1 ug was reverse transcribed with random hexamers. TCR beta CDR3 was amplified by immunoSEQ multiplex PCR. This amplification extended across 54 Vbeta and 13 Jbeta segments. TCRdb independently ran MiXCR on the immunoSEQ multiplex PCR reads; one entry per CDR3 protein. The sample has a few hundred thousand distinct CDR3 sequences, approximately 85% seen once. The multiple sclerosis controls, all treatment-naive patients, had relapsing-remitting disease that was stable or active. The CD8+ and CD4+ T cells were negatively isolated, with the TEMRA cells enriched by FACS.

Sequenced sample: CD8+ T cells from PBMCs. The rearrangement joins TRBV9 to TRBJ2-1; 8 bases align to TRBD2. The clonotype originates from a human donor with multiple sclerosis. Written as DNA, the CDR3 is TGTGCCAGCAGCACCCGGGGGGGACTCTACAATGAGCAGTTCTTC. As protein: CASSTRGGLYNEQFF.